Sequencing of this T cell receptor (beta chain) was carried out in a study of blood T cells in healthy people across ages. The germline V gene has CDR1 MGHDK and CDR2 SYGVNS. V shed 5 bases and J 1 base; nucleotides not matched to a gene: 6. The CDR3 runs to 16 residues. Using a J-beta primer mix together with a sample-barcoded 5' primer, a second PCR was run for about 7 to 12 cycles. Each cDNA molecule was tagged by a template-switch adaptor that had 12 random nucleotides. TCRdb itself ran the 5' RACE reads through MiXCR, one entry per CDR3 protein. Of around 800,000 distinct CDR3 sequences detected, roughly 50% appear once; the ten largest clones hold roughly 37%. This clonotype was detected a few times.

The sequencing sample was made of blood. The rearrangement uses TRBV25-1 and TRBJ2-1, with 9 bases lining up with TRBD1. The sequence derives from an elderly man in good health. CDR3 sequence: CASSITGTGSYNEQFF. CDR3 nucleotide sequence: TGTGCCAGCAGTATAACCGGGACAGGGTCCTACAATGAGCAGTTCTTC.